The clone carrying this T cell receptor (beta chain) was picked up a small number of times. Its antigen is still unknown. The data belong to a study of T cell repertoires in cytomegalovirus infection. About the research overall: CMV epitopes in the study were HLA-C-restricted (recently identified) and HLA-B-restricted (well studied). In public TCR beta signatures, there were indications of both CMV infection and matching HLA type.

MiXCR, run by TCRdb on the reads, gives a single entry per CDR3 protein. The table has approximately 270,000 distinct CDR3 sequences, around 20% seen once. The V end lost 8 bases, the J end lost 5 bases, and 19 bases lay between the germline ends. The CDR3 runs to 16 residues. The starting material was cultured PBMCs, obtained from culture after CMV antigen stimulation. The chain recombines TRBV12-3 or TRBV12-4 with TRBJ1-6; D possibly corresponds to TRBD1 (5 bases). The receptor was isolated from a human donor in good health (CMV status not recorded). Some clones in this sample may be carry-over from other donors' samples. CDR3 bases: TGTGCCAGCCGTTACTCGACGGGGCTCGATAATTCACCCCTCCACTTT. Amino acids: CASRYSTGLDNSPLHF.